This T cell receptor (beta chain) was identified in a study of blood T cell repertoires in COVID-19. For the study at large: Whether acute or convalescent, the COVID-19 samples came from the United States, Italy and Spain. Sources were T cells, B-cell-depleted T cells, or PBMCs; the material itself was cDNA or gDNA.

Trimming took off 2 bases at V and 0 bases at J, with 10 bases between the two ends. This CDR3 is built from 15 residues. Looked up from germline, CDR1 is KGHSH and CDR2 is LQKENI. Original analysis: Amplification with reference gene primers provided the estimates of nucleated cell counts. Clones were read by immunoSEQ multiplex PCR, and TCRdb kept only the in-frame ones, dropping some. The V and J calls and clone size are taken from that table; D and trimming were inferred from the DNA. The sample lists 150,000 or so clones, roughly 85% occurring once. Material for sequencing was peripheral blood. The chain joins TRBV18 to TRBJ1-1; D perhaps matches TRBD1 (6 bases). The clonotype comes from a human donor with acute or convalescent COVID-19. The donor label of this sample is uncertain. This chain's CDR3 is CASSPAGTLNTEAFF. The CDR3 nucleotides are TGTGCCAGCTCACCAGCCGGGACATTGAACACTGAAGCTTTCTTT.